What follows describes a single T cell receptor (beta chain). The entry originates in a study of cytomegalovirus exposure and HLA in healthy donors. Germline-derived CDR1 and CDR2 are MRHNA and SNTAGT. CDR3 size: 16 residues. The V gene end was trimmed by 1 base and the J gene end by 4 bases; junction bases not matched to a gene: 6. The PCR contained 60 Vbeta and 13 Jbeta primers. Sequencing used immunoSEQ multiplex PCR; TCRdb keeps in-frame clones, though not all of them. This table holds some 190,000 clones, about 82% found once. This chain connects TRBV6-4 to TRBJ2-7; 11 positions match TRBD2. Sequenced material: PBMCs. The sequence was collected from a woman in her twenties or thirties in good health and CMV-seronegative. DNA of the CDR3: TGTGCCAGCAGTGACTGCAAGGGACTAGCGGAGTACGAGCAGTACTTC. It codes for CASSDCKGLAEYEQYF.